Included here is one T cell receptor (beta chain) sequence, with context. Authors' data handling: From reference gene primer amplification, estimates of nucleated cell counts were derived. TCRdb keeps only in-frame clones here, not all; method: immunoSEQ multiplex PCR. That table supplies the V and J calls and clone size; D and trimming were determined from the DNA. Found here are 200,000 to 250,000 clones, over 70% of them singletons; the top ten hold 3.7%. Cohort assignment relied on participant-reported clinical history. The sample belongs to a study of blood T cell repertoires in COVID-19. Study as a whole: There were acute and convalescent COVID-19 samples, and they came from the United States, Italy and Spain. Sources were T cells, B-cell-depleted T cells, or PBMCs; the material itself was cDNA or gDNA.

The clonotype was recovered from a woman in her twenties or thirties who had been exposed to COVID-19. What was sequenced was PBMCs or T cells enriched from blood (not recorded which).

The CDR3 loop is CAWSVTYEQYF. In DNA form, the CDR3 reads TGTGCCTGGAGTGTCACCTACGAGCAGTACTTC. The chain combines TRBV30 with TRBJ2-7; no reliable D call. V gave up 0 bases and J gave up 2 bases, with 2 bases separating them. CDR3 size: 11 residues. Germline V gene lookup returns CDR1 GTSNPN and CDR2 SVGIG (reference sequence). The full variable domain, rest sourced from reference TRBV30 and TRBJ2-7, is SQTIHQWPATLVQPVGSPLSLECTVEGTSNPNLYWYRQAAGRGLQLLFYSVGIGQISSEVPQNLSASRPQDRQFILSSKKLLLSDSGFYLCAWSVTYEQYFGPGTRLTVT.